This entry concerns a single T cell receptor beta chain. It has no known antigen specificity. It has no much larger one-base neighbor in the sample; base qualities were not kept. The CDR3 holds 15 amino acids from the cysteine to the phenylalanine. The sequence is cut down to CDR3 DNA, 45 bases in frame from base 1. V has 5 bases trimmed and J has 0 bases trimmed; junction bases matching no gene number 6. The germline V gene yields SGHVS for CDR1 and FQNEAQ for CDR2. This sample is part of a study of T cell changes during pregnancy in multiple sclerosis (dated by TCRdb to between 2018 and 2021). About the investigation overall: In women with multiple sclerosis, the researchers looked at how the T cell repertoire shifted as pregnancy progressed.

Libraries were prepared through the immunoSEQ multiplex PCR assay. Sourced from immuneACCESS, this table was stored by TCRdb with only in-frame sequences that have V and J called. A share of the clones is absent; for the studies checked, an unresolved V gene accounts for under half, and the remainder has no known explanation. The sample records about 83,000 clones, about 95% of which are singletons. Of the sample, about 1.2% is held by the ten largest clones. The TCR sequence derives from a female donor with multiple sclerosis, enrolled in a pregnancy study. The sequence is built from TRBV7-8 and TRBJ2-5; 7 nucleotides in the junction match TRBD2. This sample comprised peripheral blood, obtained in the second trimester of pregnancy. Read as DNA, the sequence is TGTGCCAGCAGCCGGAGCGGGGCACACCAAGAGACCCAGTACTTC. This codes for CASSRSGAHQETQYF.